This T cell receptor beta chain was sequenced in a study of shared clonotypes between healthy human individuals. The donor cohort consisted entirely of Caucasian adults residing in Nashville, Tennessee. Germline CDR1 reads KGHSH; CDR2 reads LQKENI. V was trimmed by 2 bases and J by 7 bases, leaving 11 bases between them. The CDR3 is 14 residues long. Genomic DNA belonging to each subset was distributed in equal measure over several immunoSEQ plates. Original handling: For the immunoSEQ data, sequences were junction-only without quality scores, so filtering differed. Here immunoSEQ multiplex PCR was the method, and the copy in TCRdb shows in-frame clones only, minus some. V and J calls and clone size follow that table, whereas D and trimming were derived from the DNA. Here the sample spans 450,000 to 650,000 clones, around three quarters being singletons.

The sequence came from a woman in her thirties or forties in good health. Some clones in this sample may be carry-over from other donors' samples. This chain connects TRBV18 to TRBJ2-2; the D call may be TRBD1 or TRBD2 (5 bases each). Sequencing was carried out using PBMCs. Here the CDR3 DNA reads TGTGCCAGCTCACCAATCAGGGACGGCGGGGAGCTGTTTTTT. Translating gives CASSPIRDGGELFF.